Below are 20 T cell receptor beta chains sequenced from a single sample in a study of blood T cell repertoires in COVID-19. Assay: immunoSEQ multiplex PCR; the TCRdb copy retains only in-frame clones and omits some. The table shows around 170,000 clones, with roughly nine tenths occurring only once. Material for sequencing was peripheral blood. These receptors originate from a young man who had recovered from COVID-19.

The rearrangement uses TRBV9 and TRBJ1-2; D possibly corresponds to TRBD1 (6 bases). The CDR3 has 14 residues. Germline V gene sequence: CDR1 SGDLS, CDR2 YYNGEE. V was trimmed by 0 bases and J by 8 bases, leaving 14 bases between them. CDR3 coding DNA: TGTGCCAGCAGCGTAGATCAGGGGCTAGGAGGCTACACCTTC. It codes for CASSVDQGLGGYTF.

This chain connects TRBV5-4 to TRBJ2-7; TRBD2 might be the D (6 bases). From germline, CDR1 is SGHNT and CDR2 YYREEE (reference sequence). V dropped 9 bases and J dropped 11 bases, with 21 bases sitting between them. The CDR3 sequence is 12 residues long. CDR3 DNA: TGTGCCACCCGGGGGAGAGATCTCTGGGAGTACTTC. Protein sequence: CATRGRDLWEYF. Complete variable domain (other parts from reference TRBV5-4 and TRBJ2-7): ETGVTQSPTHLIKTRGQQVTLRCSSQSGHNTVSWYQQALGQGPQFIFQYYREEENGRGNFPPRFSGLQFPNYSSELNVNALELDDSALYLCATRGRDLWEYFGPGTRLTVT.

The CDR3, as DNA: TGTGCCAGCAGTGAATTTGGTAGCGGGAGGTGGGAGACCCAGTACTTC. This gives the protein CASSEFGSGRWETQYF. The rearrangement links TRBV6-1 to TRBJ2-5, with 10 bases identical to TRBD2. Germline CDR1 reads MNHNS; CDR2 reads SASEGT. J gave up 5 bases and V 2 bases, and 8 bases lay outside the gene matches. The length of the CDR3 is 16 residues.

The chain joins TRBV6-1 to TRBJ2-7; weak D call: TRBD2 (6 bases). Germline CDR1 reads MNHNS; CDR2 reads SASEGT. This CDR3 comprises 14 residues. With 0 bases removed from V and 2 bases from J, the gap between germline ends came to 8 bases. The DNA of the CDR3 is TGTGCCAGCAGTGAAGCGGAGGGTACCTACGAGCAGTACTTC. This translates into CASSEAEGTYEQYF.

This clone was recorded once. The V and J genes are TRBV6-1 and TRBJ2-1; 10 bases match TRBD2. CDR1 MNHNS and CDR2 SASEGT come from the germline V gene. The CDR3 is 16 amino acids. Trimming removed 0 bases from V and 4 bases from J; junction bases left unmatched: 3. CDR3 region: CASSEAPAGGYNEQFF. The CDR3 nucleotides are TGTGCCAGCAGTGAAGCCCCAGCGGGAGGGTACAATGAGCAGTTCTTC.

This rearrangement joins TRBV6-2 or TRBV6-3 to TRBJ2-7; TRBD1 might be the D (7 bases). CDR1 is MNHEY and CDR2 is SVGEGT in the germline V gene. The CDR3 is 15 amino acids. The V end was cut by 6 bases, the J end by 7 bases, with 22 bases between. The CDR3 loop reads CASSRGRGPSGEQYF. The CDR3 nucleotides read TGTGCCAGCAGCCGGGGAAGGGGGCCCAGCGGGGAGCAGTACTTC.

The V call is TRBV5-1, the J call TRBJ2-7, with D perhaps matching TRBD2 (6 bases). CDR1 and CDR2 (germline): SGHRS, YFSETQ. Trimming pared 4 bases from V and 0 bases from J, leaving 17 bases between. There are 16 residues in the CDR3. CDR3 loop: CASSRALASSSYEQYF. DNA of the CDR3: TGCGCCAGCAGCCGTGCTCTAGCGTCGAGCTCCTACGAGCAGTACTTC.

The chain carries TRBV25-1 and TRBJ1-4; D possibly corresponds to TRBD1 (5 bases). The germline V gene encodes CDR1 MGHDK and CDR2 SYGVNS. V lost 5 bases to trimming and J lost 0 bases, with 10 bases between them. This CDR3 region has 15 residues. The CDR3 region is CASSRDSPTNEKLFF. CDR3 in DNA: TGTGCCAGCAGTAGGGACTCTCCAACTAATGAAAAACTGTTTTTT.

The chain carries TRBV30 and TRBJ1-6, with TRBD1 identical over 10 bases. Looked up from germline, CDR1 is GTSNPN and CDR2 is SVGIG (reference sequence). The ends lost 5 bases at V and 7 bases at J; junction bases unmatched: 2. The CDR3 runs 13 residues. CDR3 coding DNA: TGTGCCTGGCGGACAGGGGGAAATTCACCCCTCCACTTT. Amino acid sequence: CAWRTGGNSPLHF. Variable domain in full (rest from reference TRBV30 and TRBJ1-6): SQTIHQWPATLVQPVGSPLSLECTVEGTSNPNLYWYRQAAGRGLQLLFYSVGIGQISSEVPQNLSASRPQDRQFILSSKKLLLSDSGFYLCAWRTGGNSPLHFGNGTRLTVT.

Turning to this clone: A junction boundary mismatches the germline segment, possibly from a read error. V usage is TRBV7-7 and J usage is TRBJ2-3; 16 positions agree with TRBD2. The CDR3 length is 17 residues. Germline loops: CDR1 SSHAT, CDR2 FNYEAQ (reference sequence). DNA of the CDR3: TGTGCTAGCAGCTTGGGGACTAGCGGGAGGGCCACAGATACGCAGTATTTT. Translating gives CASSLGTSGRATDTQYF.

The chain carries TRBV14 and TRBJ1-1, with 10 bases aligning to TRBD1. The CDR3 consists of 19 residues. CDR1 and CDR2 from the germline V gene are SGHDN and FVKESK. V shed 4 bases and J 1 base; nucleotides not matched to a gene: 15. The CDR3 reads CASSRGTGEVLRSNTEAFF. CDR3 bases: TGTGCCAGCAGCCGAGGGACAGGGGAGGTGTTAAGGTCGAACACTGAAGCTTTCTTT.

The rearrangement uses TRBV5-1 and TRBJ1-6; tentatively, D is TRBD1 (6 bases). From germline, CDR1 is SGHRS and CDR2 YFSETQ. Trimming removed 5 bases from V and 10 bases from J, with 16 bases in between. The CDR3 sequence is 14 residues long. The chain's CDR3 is CASRPQGVKSPLHF. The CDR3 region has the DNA TGCGCCAGCAGACCACAGGGTGTGAAATCACCCCTCCACTTT.

CDR3 DNA: TGTGCAAGTCGCTTGAAGCGGGCAAAAAACATTCAGTACTTC. It yields the protein CASRLKRAKNIQYF. The chain is built from TRBV12-2 and TRBJ2-4; the table names TRBD2, a call not compared with the DNA. TRBV12-2 is termed a pseudogene. The CDR3 loop spans 14 amino acids.

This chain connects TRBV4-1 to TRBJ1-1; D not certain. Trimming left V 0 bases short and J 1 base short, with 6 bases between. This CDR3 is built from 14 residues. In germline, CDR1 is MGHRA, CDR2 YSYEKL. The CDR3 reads CASSQDPGNTEAFF. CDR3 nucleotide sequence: TGCGCCAGCAGCCAAGATCCAGGGAACACTGAAGCTTTCTTT.

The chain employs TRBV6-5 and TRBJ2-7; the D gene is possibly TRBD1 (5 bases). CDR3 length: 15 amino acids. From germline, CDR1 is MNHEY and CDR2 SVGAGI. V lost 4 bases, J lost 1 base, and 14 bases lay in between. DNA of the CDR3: TGTGCCAGCAGTTCAGGGTTTCCGCTTTCCTACGAGCAGTACTTC. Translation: CASSSGFPLSYEQYF.

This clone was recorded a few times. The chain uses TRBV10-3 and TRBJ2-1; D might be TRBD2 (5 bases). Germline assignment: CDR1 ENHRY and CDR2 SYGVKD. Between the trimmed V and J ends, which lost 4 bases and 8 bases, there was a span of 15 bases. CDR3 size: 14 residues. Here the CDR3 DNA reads TGTGCCATCAGTGGGACTTTGGGTAGCGATGAGCAGTTCTTC. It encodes CAISGTLGSDEQFF.

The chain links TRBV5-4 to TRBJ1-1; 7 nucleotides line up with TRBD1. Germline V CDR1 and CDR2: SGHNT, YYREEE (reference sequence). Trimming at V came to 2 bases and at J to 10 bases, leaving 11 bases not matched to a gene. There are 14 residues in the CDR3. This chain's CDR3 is CASSLTGAARIAFF. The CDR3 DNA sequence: TGTGCCAGCAGCTTAACAGGGGCCGCACGGATAGCTTTCTTT.

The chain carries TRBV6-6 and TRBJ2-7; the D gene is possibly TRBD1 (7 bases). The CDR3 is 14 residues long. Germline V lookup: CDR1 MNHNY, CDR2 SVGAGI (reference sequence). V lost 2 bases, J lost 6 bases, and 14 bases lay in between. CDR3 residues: CASSYGGGSGEQYF. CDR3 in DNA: TGTGCCAGCAGTTACGGAGGGGGCTCGGGCGAGCAGTACTTC.

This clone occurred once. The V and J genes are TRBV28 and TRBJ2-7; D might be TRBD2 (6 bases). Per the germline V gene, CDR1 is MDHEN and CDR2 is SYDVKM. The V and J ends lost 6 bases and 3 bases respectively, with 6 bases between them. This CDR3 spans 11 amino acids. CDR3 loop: CASRGGYEQYF. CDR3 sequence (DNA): TGTGCCAGCAGGGGGGGCTACGAGCAGTACTTC.

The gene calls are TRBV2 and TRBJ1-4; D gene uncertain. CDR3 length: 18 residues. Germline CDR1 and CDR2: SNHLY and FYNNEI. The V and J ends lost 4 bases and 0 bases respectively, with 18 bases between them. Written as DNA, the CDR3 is TGTGCCAGCAGTGCCGCCTTTACATCCCTTGCAACTAATGAAAAACTGTTTTTT. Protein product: CASSAAFTSLATNEKLFF.